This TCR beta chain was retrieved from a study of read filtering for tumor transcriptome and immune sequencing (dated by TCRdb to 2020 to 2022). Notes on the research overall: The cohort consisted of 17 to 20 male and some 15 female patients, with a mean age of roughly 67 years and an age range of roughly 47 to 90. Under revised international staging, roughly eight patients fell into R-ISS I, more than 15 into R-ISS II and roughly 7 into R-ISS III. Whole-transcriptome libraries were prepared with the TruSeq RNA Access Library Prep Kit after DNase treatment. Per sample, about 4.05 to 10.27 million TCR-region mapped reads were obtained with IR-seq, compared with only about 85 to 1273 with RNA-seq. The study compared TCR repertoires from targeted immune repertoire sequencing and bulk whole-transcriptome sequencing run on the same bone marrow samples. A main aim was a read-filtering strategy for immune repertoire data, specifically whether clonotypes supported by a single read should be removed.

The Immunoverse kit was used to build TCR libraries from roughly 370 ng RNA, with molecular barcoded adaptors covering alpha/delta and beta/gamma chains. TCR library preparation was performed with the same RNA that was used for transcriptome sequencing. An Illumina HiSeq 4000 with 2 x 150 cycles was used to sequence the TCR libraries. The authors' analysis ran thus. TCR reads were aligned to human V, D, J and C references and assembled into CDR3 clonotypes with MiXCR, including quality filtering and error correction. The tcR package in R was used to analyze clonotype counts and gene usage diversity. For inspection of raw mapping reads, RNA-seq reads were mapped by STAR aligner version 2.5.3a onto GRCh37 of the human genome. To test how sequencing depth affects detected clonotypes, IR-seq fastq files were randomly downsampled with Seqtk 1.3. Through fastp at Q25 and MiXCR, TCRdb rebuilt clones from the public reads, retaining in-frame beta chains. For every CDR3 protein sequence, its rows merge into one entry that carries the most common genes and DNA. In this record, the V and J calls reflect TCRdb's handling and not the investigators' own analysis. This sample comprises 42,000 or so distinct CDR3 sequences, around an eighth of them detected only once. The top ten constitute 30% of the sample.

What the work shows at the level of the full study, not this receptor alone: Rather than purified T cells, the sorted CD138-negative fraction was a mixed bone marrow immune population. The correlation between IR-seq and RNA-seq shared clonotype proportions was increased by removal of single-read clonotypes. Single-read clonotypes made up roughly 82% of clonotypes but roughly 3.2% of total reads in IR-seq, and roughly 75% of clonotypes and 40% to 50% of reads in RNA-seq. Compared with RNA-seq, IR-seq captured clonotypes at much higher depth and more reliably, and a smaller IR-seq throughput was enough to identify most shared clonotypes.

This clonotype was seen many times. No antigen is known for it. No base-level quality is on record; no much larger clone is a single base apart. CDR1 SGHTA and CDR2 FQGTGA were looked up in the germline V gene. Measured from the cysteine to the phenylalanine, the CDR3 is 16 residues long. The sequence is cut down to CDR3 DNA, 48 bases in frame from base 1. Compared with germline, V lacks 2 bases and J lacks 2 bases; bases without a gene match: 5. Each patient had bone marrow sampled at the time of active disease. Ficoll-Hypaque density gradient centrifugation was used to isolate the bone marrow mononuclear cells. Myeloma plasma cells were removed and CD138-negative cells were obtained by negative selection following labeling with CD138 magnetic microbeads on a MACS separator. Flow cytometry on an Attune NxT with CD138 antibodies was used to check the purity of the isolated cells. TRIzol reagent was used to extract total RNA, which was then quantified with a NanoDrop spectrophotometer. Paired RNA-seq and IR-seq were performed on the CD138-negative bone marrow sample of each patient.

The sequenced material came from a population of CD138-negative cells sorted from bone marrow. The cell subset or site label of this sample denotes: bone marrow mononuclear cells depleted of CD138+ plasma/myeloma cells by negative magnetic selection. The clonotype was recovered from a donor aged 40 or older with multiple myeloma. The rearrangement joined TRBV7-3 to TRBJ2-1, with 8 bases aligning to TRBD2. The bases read TGTGCCAGCAGCTTAGGTCCGGGACTAGCCTACAATGAGCAGTTCTTC. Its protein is CASSLGPGLAYNEQFF.